Sequencing of this T cell receptor (beta chain) was carried out in a study of T cell clonality in common variable immunodeficiency. Whole-study results and caveats: Authors noted CVID clonality's cause needs subpopulation repertoire sequencing. Links between repertoire features and CVID complications were heterogeneity-limited. Common variable immunodeficiency TCR beta sequences reportedly had fewer deletions and N-nucleotide insertions. Fewer TCRbeta clones were shared among CVID subjects than controls.

This clone has just a few counts. Its specificity is unknown. The sequence runs out 3 residues before the end of the CDR3; the remainder is reconstructed from the germline J gene. TCRdb keeps only in-frame clones here, not all; method: immunoSEQ multiplex PCR. The data show just under 20,000 clones, with none appearing a single time. Blood came from CVID subjects not ill and not taking immunomodulatory or immunosuppressive medication. V shed 9 bases and J 5 bases; nucleotides not matched to a gene: 18. Germline V gene lookup returns CDR1 LNHDA and CDR2 SQIVND (reference sequence). The CDR3 sequence is 18 residues long.

This rearrangement joins TRBV19 to TRBJ2-5; TRBD2 aligns across 13 bases. The sequence came from a human donor with common variable immunodeficiency. Sequenced input: peripheral blood mononuclear cells. The covered CDR3 bases are TGTGCCAGAACCCAGAGGTGGACTAGCGGGAGCGGAAGGGAGACC. This encodes CARTQRWTSGSGRET. The whole CDR3 reads CARTQRWTSGSGRETQYF.